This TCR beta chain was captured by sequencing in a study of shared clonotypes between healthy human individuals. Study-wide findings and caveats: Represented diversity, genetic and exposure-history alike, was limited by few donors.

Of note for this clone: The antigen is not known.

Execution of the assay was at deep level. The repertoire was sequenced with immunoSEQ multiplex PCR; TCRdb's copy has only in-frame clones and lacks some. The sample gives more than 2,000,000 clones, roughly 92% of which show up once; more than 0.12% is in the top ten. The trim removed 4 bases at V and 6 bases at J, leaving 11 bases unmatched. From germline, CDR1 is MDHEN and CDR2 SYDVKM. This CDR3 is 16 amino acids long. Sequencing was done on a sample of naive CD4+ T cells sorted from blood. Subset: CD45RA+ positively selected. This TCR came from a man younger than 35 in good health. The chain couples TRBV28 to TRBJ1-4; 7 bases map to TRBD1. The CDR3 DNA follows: TGTGCCAGCAGTTGGAGGGGCGGGACAGAGCATGAAAAACTGTTTTTT. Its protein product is CASSWRGGTEHEKLFF.